One sample yielded the 31 T cell receptor beta chains listed below, sequenced in a study of blood T cell repertoires in COVID-19. Profiled with immunoSEQ multiplex PCR; TCRdb holds only in-frame clones, not every one. The sample yields over 110,000 clones, 75% to 90% seen once. Sequenced material: PBMCs or T cells enriched from blood (not recorded which). Receptor source: a man over 45 in a cohort exposed to, infected with or recovered from COVID-19 (not recorded which).

V and J are TRBV4-2 and TRBJ2-7; tentative D call: TRBD2 (6 bases). Trimming shortened V by 4 bases and J by 4 bases, and 8 bases separated the two germline ends. The CDR3 is 12 residues long. Germline V gene sequence: CDR1 LGHNA, CDR2 YNFKEQ. This CDR3 is CASSPSGYEQYF. The CDR3 bases are TGTGCCAGCAGCCCGAGCGGGTACGAGCAGTACTTC.

This chain joins TRBV11-2 and TRBJ2-7, with TRBD2 matching 9 bases. With V trimmed by 3 bases and J by 2 bases, 2 bases remained unmatched. Germline V gene lookup returns CDR1 SGHAT and CDR2 FQNNGV. The CDR3 extends over 14 amino acids. CDR3 bases: TGTGCCAGCAGCTTTAGCGGGAGAGCCTACGAGCAGTACTTC. It encodes CASSFSGRAYEQYF. Full variable domain (outside the CDR3, taken from reference TRBV11-2 and TRBJ2-7): EAGVAQSPRYKIIEKRQSVAFWCNPISGHATLYWYQQILGQGPKLLIQFQNNGVVDDSQLPKDRFSAERLKGVDSTLKIQPAKLEDSAVYLCASSFSGRAYEQYFGPGTRLTVT.

The chain couples TRBV6-2 or TRBV6-3 to TRBJ2-7; TRBD2 matches 10 bases. CDR3 length: 15 amino acids. CDR1 and CDR2 from the germline V gene are MNHEY and SVGEGT. The V segment lost 5 bases and the J segment 4 bases; nucleotides outside the gene matches: 8. CDR3 sequence (DNA): TGTGCCAGCAGTGAGCGGACTAGCGGCTTGTACGAGCAGTACTTC. This sequence encodes CASSERTSGLYEQYF.

This clone was detected once. The V and J genes are TRBV7-9 and TRBJ2-3, with 9 bases fitting TRBD1. With V trimmed by 1 base and J by 1 base, 6 bases remained unmatched. The germline gives CDR1 SEHNR, CDR2 FQNEAQ (reference sequence). This CDR3 is 17 amino acids long. DNA for the CDR3: TGTGCCAGCAGCTTAGGGGACGGACAGGGGCGCACAGATACGCAGTATTTT. Protein sequence: CASSLGDGQGRTDTQYF.

The chain uses TRBV6-5 and TRBJ1-3, with D perhaps TRBD1 (5 bases). V was cut by 6 bases and J by 0 bases, with 12 bases left in between. This CDR3 is built from 15 residues. Germline assignment: CDR1 MNHEY and CDR2 SVGAGI. The CDR3 sequence: CASRPDRNSGNTIYF. CDR3 nucleotide sequence: TGTGCCAGCAGACCAGACAGAAACTCTGGAAACACCATATATTTT.

This chain joins TRBV24-1 and TRBJ2-1; 7 bases are a match to TRBD2. Germline CDR1 and CDR2: KGHDR and SFDVKD. The V and J ends lost 5 bases and 6 bases, in that order; junction bases with no gene match: 0. The CDR3 has 12 amino acids. CDR3 nucleotides: TGTGCCACCAGTGGCGGGAGCAATGAGCAGTTCTTC. Its translation is CATSGGSNEQFF.

This clone came up a few times. The J gene is TRBJ2-7, the V gene TRBV24-1; D may be TRBD1 (6 bases). V was shortened by 6 bases and J by 3 bases, with 17 bases between the two germline ends. This CDR3 region has 15 residues. Germline V gene data show CDR1 as KGHDR and CDR2 as SFDVKD. The CDR3 DNA sequence: TGTGCCACCAGTCTTCCGACAGGCCCCAACTACGAGCAGTACTTC. Encoded protein: CATSLPTGPNYEQYF.

The chain couples TRBV4-3 to TRBJ1-1, with 7 bases lining up with TRBD1. The CDR3 is made up of 16 amino acids. Unmatched junction bases numbered 12, after V lost 3 bases and J lost 5 bases. CDR1 is LGHNA, CDR2 YSLEER, per germline. Written as DNA, the CDR3 is TGCGCCAGCAGCCAGGAGTGGAAAGGGGGCGGTACTGAAGCTTTCTTT. Its protein is CASSQEWKGGGTEAFF.

The rearrangement links TRBV6-2 or TRBV6-3 to TRBJ2-7; 16 bases map to TRBD2. With V trimmed by 4 bases and J by 2 bases, 8 bases remained unmatched. The CDR3 runs 18 residues. Germline values: CDR1 MNHEY, CDR2 SVGEGT. The CDR3 protein is CASSSPGLAGGPAYEQYF. The DNA for the CDR3 is TGTGCCAGCAGTTCACCGGGACTAGCGGGAGGGCCCGCCTACGAGCAGTACTTC.

This chain connects TRBV21-1 to TRBJ2-1; TRBD2, the D gene given by the table, was not confirmed from the DNA. TRBV21-1 is a known pseudogene. The CDR3 runs 16 residues. The CDR3 region has the DNA TGTGCCAGGGACTATCCGGGACGCAGTTCCTACAATGAGCAGTTCTTC. Amino acid sequence: CARDYPGRSSYNEQFF.

V gene TRBV4-1 combines with J gene TRBJ2-7; no clear D. This CDR3 has 14 residues. The germline V and J ends were trimmed by 3 bases and 0 bases, with 9 bases remaining between them. Germline V gene lookup returns CDR1 MGHRA and CDR2 YSYEKL. DNA of the CDR3: TGCGCCAGCAGCCAGGCAGTAAGCTCCTACGAGCAGTACTTC. It is translated as CASSQAVSSYEQYF.

CDR3 residues: CASRRGRDNEQFF. The CDR3 nucleotides read TGTGCCAGTAGACGGGGGAGGGACAATGAGCAGTTCTTC. The rearrangement uses TRBV19 and TRBJ2-1; 7 bases fit TRBD2. The germline CDR1 and CDR2 sequences are LNHDA and SQIVND (reference sequence). This CDR3 is 13 amino acids long. V lost 6 bases, J lost 5 bases, and 4 bases stayed unmatched.

The chain recombines TRBV4-2 with TRBJ2-7; 8 nucleotides match TRBD1. V was clipped by 5 bases and J by 6 bases; unmatched bases: 15. CDR1 and CDR2 from the germline V gene are LGHNA and YNFKEQ. The CDR3 covers 16 residues. CDR3 in DNA: TGTGCCAGCAGCGCGGACAGGGAGAACGCGGGCTCCGAGCAGTACTTC. The encoded protein is CASSADRENAGSEQYF.

The chain couples TRBV25-1 to TRBJ1-4, with 8 nucleotides matching TRBD1. The length of the CDR3 is 15 residues. The ends lost 4 bases at V and 7 bases at J; junction bases unmatched: 8. The germline V gene has CDR1 MGHDK and CDR2 SYGVNS. As DNA, the CDR3 is TGTGCCAGCAGTGCTGGCAGGGGGCACTTTGAAAAACTGTTTTTT. Translated, it gives CASSAGRGHFEKLFF.

The chain uses TRBV19 and TRBJ1-3, with 7 nucleotides matching TRBD1. V lost 4 bases, J lost 2 bases, and 8 bases stayed unmatched. The germline V gene has CDR1 LNHDA and CDR2 SQIVND (reference sequence). The CDR3 is 16 residues long. The CDR3 DNA is TGTGCCAGTAGTACCATAACAGGGGAGACTGGAAACACCATATATTTT. It encodes CASSTITGETGNTIYF.

This sequence joins TRBV6-2 or TRBV6-3 and TRBJ2-1, with D maybe TRBD1 (6 bases). In germline, CDR1 is MNHEY, CDR2 SVGEGT. This CDR3 is built from 15 residues. Trimming shortened V by 1 base and J by 9 bases, and 16 bases separated the two germline ends. In DNA form, the CDR3 reads TGTGCCAGCAGTTACTTCCCCGGGACAACCGCTGAGCAGTTCTTC. Amino acid sequence: CASSYFPGTTAEQFF.

The chain employs TRBV29-1 and TRBJ1-4; D not certain. The CDR3 length is 12 residues. Germline V gene sequence: CDR1 SQVTM, CDR2 ANQGSEA. The ends were cut back, 4 bases at V and 5 bases at J, with 8 bases in the middle. The CDR3 DNA is TGCAGCGTTGGGCAGTTAAATGAAAAACTGTTTTTT. Its protein is CSVGQLNEKLFF.

As for this clone: A junction boundary mismatches the germline segment, possibly from a read error. The chain couples TRBV6-6 to TRBJ1-1; D possibly corresponds to TRBD1 (6 bases). This CDR3 has 11 residues. Germline CDR1 is MNHNY and CDR2 is SVGAGI (reference sequence). CDR3 amino acids: CASSFGTSSAF. DNA for the CDR3: TGTGCCAGCAGTTTCGGGACATCGTCGGCCTTT.

The V and J genes are TRBV27 and TRBJ2-3, with 8 bases matching TRBD2. The CDR3 contains 16 residues. The trim removed 0 bases at V and 4 bases at J, leaving 6 bases unmatched. Per the germline V gene, CDR1 is MNHEY and CDR2 is SMNVEV (reference sequence). The DNA for the CDR3 is TGTGCCAGCAGTTTATCGCCTAGCGGGTCCCCAGATACGCAGTATTTT. Translated, it gives CASSLSPSGSPDTQYF.

CDR3 coding DNA: TGCAGCGTGGACAGGGATATTACTGAAGCTTTCTTT. Residues: CSVDRDITEAFF. The V gene is TRBV29-1, the J gene TRBJ1-1, with 8 positions matching TRBD1. The CDR3 sequence is 12 residues long. Germline CDR1 is SQVTM and CDR2 is ANQGSEA. The V gene end was trimmed by 6 bases and the J gene end by 5 bases; junction bases not matched to a gene: 5.

The chain employs TRBV28 and TRBJ1-5; D is unclear. There are 14 residues in the CDR3. Germline V CDR1 and CDR2: MDHEN, SYDVKM. Trimming took off 6 bases at V and 5 bases at J, with 14 bases between the two ends. The CDR3 DNA reads as TGTGCCAGCAGCCGGATAAGGAGGGATCAGCCCCAGCATTTT. It encodes CASSRIRRDQPQHF.

This chain links TRBV12-3 or TRBV12-4 with TRBJ2-7; a weak D match, TRBD2 (7 bases). The CDR3 loop spans 12 amino acids. V lost 5 bases and J 6 bases, leaving 11 bases between the germline ends. The CDR3 nucleotides are TGTGCCAGCAGTGGGGGGGGCTCCGAGCAGTACTTC. This codes for CASSGGGSEQYF.

The chain combines TRBV27 with TRBJ1-1; tentatively, D is TRBD1 (5 bases). CDR1 MNHEY and CDR2 SMNVEV come from the germline V gene (reference sequence). V was trimmed by 6 bases and J by 1 base, leaving 9 bases between them. This CDR3 is built from 13 residues. The CDR3 DNA reads as TGTGCCAGCAGCTATACAGGGAACACTGAAGCTTTCTTT. It specifies CASSYTGNTEAFF.

The chain links TRBV19 to TRBJ2-5; perhaps TRBD2 as D (7 bases). This CDR3 comprises 15 residues. The V gene's germline CDR1 is LNHDA and CDR2 SQIVND (reference sequence). Trimming took off 4 bases at V and 5 bases at J, with 17 bases between the two ends. The CDR3 region is CASSRLGGGSETQYF. The CDR3 nucleotides read TGTGCCAGTAGTAGGCTGGGGGGGGGCTCTGAGACCCAGTACTTC.

J is TRBJ2-1 and V is TRBV18, with TRBD2 identical over 12 bases. CDR1 and CDR2 (germline): KGHSH, LQKENI. The V and J ends lost 1 base and 5 bases, in that order; junction bases with no gene match: 12. The CDR3 covers 19 residues. In nucleotides, the CDR3 is TGTGCCAGCTCACCACTGAGGACTAGCGGGACCCAGTTCCACAATGAGCAGTTCTTC. Amino acid sequence: CASSPLRTSGTQFHNEQFF.

This chain links TRBV7-9 with TRBJ2-3; the match to TRBD2 covers 10 bases. Germline V gene data show CDR1 as SEHNR and CDR2 as FQNEAQ (reference sequence). With 1 base clipped from V and 4 bases from J, the junction kept 8 bases outside the gene matches. The CDR3 consists of 17 residues. The CDR3 protein is CASSLVRLAGASDTQYF. CDR3 nucleotides: TGTGCCAGCAGCTTAGTCCGGCTAGCGGGGGCCTCAGATACGCAGTATTTT.

The chain uses TRBV7-2 and TRBJ2-3; D unclear. The CDR3 runs 13 residues. The germline gives CDR1 SGHTA, CDR2 FQGNSA. Trimming removed 4 bases at V and 4 bases at J, with 9 bases between. The CDR3 coding sequence is TGTGCCAGCAGCTACACTATTGCAGATACGCAGTATTTT. It yields the protein CASSYTIADTQYF. The variable domain in full, completed from reference TRBV7-2 and TRBJ2-3, reads GAGVSQSPSNKVTEKGKDVELRCDPISGHTALYWYRQSLGQGLEFLIYFQGNSAPDKSGLPSDRFSAERTGGSVSTLTIQRTQQEDSAVYLCASSYTIADTQYFGPGTRLTVL.

The V and J genes are TRBV18 and TRBJ2-7; 9 bases map to TRBD1. In germline, CDR1 is KGHSH, CDR2 LQKENI. CDR3 length: 15 amino acids. V lost 6 bases and J lost 6; bases outside the gene matches: 12. The CDR3 is CASSWTGERGSEQYF. In DNA, the CDR3 is TGTGCCAGCTCCTGGACAGGGGAGCGGGGAAGCGAGCAGTACTTC.

J is TRBJ2-1 and V is TRBV7-3; 12 nucleotides match TRBD2. Germline assignment: CDR1 SGHTA and CDR2 FQGTGA. The junction had 2 bases not matched to a gene; V was cut back by 5 bases and J by 6 bases. The CDR3 loop spans 14 amino acids. The CDR3 DNA reads as TGTGCCAGCAGCCGGGGACTAGCGGGCAATGAGCAGTTCTTC. Protein: CASSRGLAGNEQFF. The entire variable domain, with the rest obtained from reference TRBV7-3 and TRBJ2-1, is as follows: GAGVSQTPSNKVTEKGKYVELRCDPISGHTALYWYRQSLGQGPEFLIYFQGTGAADDSGLPNDRFFAVRPEGSVSTLKIQRTERGDSAVYLCASSRGLAGNEQFFGPGTRLTVL.

The CDR3 bases are TGTGCCAGCAGAGAGGGGGCCAACTCCTACGAGCAGTACTTC. Translating it yields CASREGANSYEQYF. The chain employs TRBV7-9 and TRBJ2-7, with 7 bases fitting TRBD1. The junction had 5 bases not matched to a gene; V was cut back by 6 bases and J by 0 bases. Per the germline V gene, CDR1 is SEHNR and CDR2 is FQNEAQ (reference sequence). The CDR3 runs to 14 residues.

V usage is TRBV28 and J usage is TRBJ1-5; the D gene is possibly TRBD1 (5 bases). The length of the CDR3 is 14 residues. Trimming left V 5 bases short and J 5 bases short, with 13 bases between. Germline CDR1 and CDR2: MDHEN and SYDVKM. The CDR3 spells CASSGASGDQPQHF. The CDR3 DNA reads TGTGCCAGCAGTGGGGCTTCGGGGGATCAGCCCCAGCATTTT.